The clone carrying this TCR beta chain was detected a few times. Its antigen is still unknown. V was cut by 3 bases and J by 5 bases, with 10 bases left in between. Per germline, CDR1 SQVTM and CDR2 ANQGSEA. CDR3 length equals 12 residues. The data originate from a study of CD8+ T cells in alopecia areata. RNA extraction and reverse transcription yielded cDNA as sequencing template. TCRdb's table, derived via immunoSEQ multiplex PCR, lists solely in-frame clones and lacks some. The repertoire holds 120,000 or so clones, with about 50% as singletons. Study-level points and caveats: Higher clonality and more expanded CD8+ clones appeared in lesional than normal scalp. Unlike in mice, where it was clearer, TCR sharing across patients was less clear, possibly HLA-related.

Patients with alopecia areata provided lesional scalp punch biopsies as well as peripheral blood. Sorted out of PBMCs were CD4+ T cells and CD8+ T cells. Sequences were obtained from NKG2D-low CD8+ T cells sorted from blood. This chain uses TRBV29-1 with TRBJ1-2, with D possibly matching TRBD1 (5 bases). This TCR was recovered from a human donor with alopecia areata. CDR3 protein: CSVDLGVYGYTF. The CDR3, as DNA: TGCAGCGTTGATCTGGGGGTTTATGGCTACACCTTC.